This T cell receptor (beta chain) was recorded in a study of shared T cell receptors in the human thymus. Trimming cost V 0 bases and J 5 bases; bases outside gene matches: 6. Germline values: CDR1 LGHNA, CDR2 YNFKEQ. The CDR3 spans 16 residues. Here immunoSEQ multiplex PCR was the method, and the copy in TCRdb shows in-frame clones only, minus some. The sample lists 450,000 to 650,000 clones; around 82% were seen once. The sample also formed part of further work on human thymus T cells. This second study says: Corrective cardiac operations yielded the resected thymus tissue. Usage of V and J genes appeared biased in thymic and blood repertoires.

Sequencing was carried out using thymocytes. The origin of this receptor is a boy younger than two with a congenital heart defect. The chain recombines TRBV4-2 with TRBJ2-5; the match to TRBD2 covers 10 bases. The CDR3 region is CASSQDASGSGETQYF. The DNA for the CDR3 is TGTGCCAGCAGCCAAGATGCTAGCGGGAGTGGGGAGACCCAGTACTTC.